This is a list of T cell receptor beta chains from one sample in a study of T cell responses to AZD1222 COVID-19 vaccine. The assay was immunoSEQ multiplex PCR, and TCRdb's table has in-frame clones only and misses some. In the table there are 150,000 or so clones, roughly 93% of which are singletons. Here the sequenced sample was peripheral blood, taken 28 days after the second AZD1222 dose. The source of these receptors is an adult who received the AZD1222 COVID-19 vaccine. CDR3s include the opening cysteine and the closing phenylalanine or tryptophan. The order of the fields is V gene, D gene, clone size, J gene, CDR3 protein, CDR3 DNA. The D gene is left open where the match is weak. Clone size is given for some rows only: seen once, a few or many times, or a class if the clone is expanded.

v_gene: TRBV20-1; d_gene: .; abundance: .; j_gene: TRBJ2-5; CDR3aa: CSATRKETQYF; CDR3nt: TGCAGTGCAACGAGAAAAGAGACCCAGTACTTC
v_gene: TRBV6-1; d_gene: TRBD2; abundance: .; j_gene: TRBJ2-5; CDR3aa: CASSDEREGLWETQYF; CDR3nt: TGTGCCAGCAGTGACGAGCGGGAGGGCCTTTGGGAGACCCAGTACTTC
v_gene: TRBV7-3; d_gene: .; abundance: .; j_gene: TRBJ1-3; CDR3aa: CASSLGPGNTIYF; CDR3nt: TGTGCCAGCAGCTTAGGCCCTGGAAACACCATATATTTT
v_gene: TRBV9; d_gene: .; abundance: .; j_gene: TRBJ1-2; CDR3aa: CASSVAAWRSYGYTF; CDR3nt: TGTGCCAGCAGCGTAGCGGCCTGGAGATCCTATGGCTACACCTTC
v_gene: TRBV5-1; d_gene: TRBD1; abundance: .; j_gene: TRBJ1-1; CDR3aa: CASSLGRGPYGTEAFF; CDR3nt: TGCGCCAGCAGCTTGGGCAGGGGGCCCTACGGCACTGAAGCTTTCTTT
v_gene: TRBV7-8; d_gene: TRBD1; abundance: .; j_gene: TRBJ1-4; CDR3aa: CASSQGVNNEKLFF; CDR3nt: TGTGCCAGCAGCCAGGGGGTAAATAATGAAAAACTGTTTTTT
v_gene: TRBV5-1; d_gene: .; abundance: .; j_gene: TRBJ2-1; CDR3aa: CASSLGVINEQFF; CDR3nt: TGCGCCAGCAGCTTGGGGGTGATCAATGAGCAGTTCTTC
v_gene: TRBV5-1; d_gene: TRBD1; abundance: once; j_gene: TRBJ2-5; CDR3aa: CASSPGQGQETQYF; CDR3nt: TGCGCCAGCAGCCCCGGACAGGGGCAAGAGACCCAGTACTTC
v_gene: TRBV5-4; d_gene: TRBD2; abundance: .; j_gene: TRBJ2-2; CDR3aa: CASSSGLAGGPGTGELFF; CDR3nt: TGTGCCAGCAGCTCGGGACTAGCGGGAGGCCCGGGCACCGGGGAGCTGTTTTTT
v_gene: TRBV5-4; d_gene: .; abundance: .; j_gene: TRBJ2-5; CDR3aa: CASSFPTSGSKKTQYF; CDR3nt: TGTGCCAGCAGCTTCCCGACGTCAGGGAGTAAGAAGACCCAGTACTTC
v_gene: TRBV7-8; d_gene: TRBD2; abundance: .; j_gene: TRBJ2-2; CDR3aa: CASSLVRTSGSLGPGELFF; CDR3nt: TGTGCCAGCAGCTTAGTTCGGACTAGCGGGAGTTTAGGTCCAGGGGAGCTGTTTTTT
v_gene: TRBV6-4; d_gene: TRBD1; abundance: .; j_gene: TRBJ1-2; CDR3aa: CASSLTGNDGYTF; CDR3nt: TGTGCCAGCAGCCTGACAGGGAATGATGGCTACACCTTC
v_gene: TRBV7-3; d_gene: TRBD1; abundance: once; j_gene: TRBJ2-5; CDR3aa: CASSSQPGQVYF; CDR3nt: TGTGCCAGCAGCTCCCAACCGGGACAGGTGTACTTC
v_gene: TRBV28; d_gene: .; abundance: .; j_gene: TRBJ2-3; CDR3aa: CASIRGTTDTQYF; CDR3nt: TGTGCCAGCATTCGGGGCACCACAGATACGCAGTATTTT
v_gene: TRBV5-1; d_gene: TRBD1; abundance: .; j_gene: TRBJ1-5; CDR3aa: CASSLGQGSLEPQHF; CDR3nt: TGCGCCAGCAGCCTAGGACAGGGCTCCTTAGAGCCCCAGCATTTT
v_gene: TRBV7-6; d_gene: .; abundance: .; j_gene: TRBJ1-5; CDR3aa: CASSSGTNLYSNQPQHF; CDR3nt: TGTGCCAGCAGCTCCGGGACAAATTTATATAGCAATCAGCCCCAGCATTTT
v_gene: TRBV19; d_gene: .; abundance: .; j_gene: TRBJ2-6; CDR3aa: CASSKGGPNSGANVLTF; CDR3nt: TGTGCCAGTAGTAAGGGGGGACCAAACTCTGGGGCCAACGTCCTGACTTTC
v_gene: TRBV4-2; d_gene: TRBD2; abundance: .; j_gene: TRBJ2-3; CDR3aa: CASSQGPSGSTDTQYF; CDR3nt: TGTGCCAGCAGCCAAGGCCCTAGCGGGAGCACAGATACGCAGTATTTT
v_gene: TRBV3-1/TRBV3-2; d_gene: .; abundance: .; j_gene: TRBJ1-4; CDR3aa: CASSPLSEGEKLFF; CDR3nt: TGTGCCAGCAGTCCACTTTCGGAGGGGGAAAAACTGTTTTTT
v_gene: TRBV9; d_gene: TRBD2; abundance: .; j_gene: TRBJ2-2; CDR3aa: CASSFGSGRNTGELFF; CDR3nt: TGTGCCAGCAGCTTCGGTAGCGGGAGAAACACCGGGGAGCTGTTTTTT
v_gene: TRBV27; d_gene: .; abundance: .; j_gene: TRBJ1-6; CDR3aa: CASSSTVHNSPLHF; CDR3nt: TGTGCCAGCAGTTCGACAGTACATAATTCACCCCTCCACTTT
v_gene: TRBV2; d_gene: TRBD2; abundance: .; j_gene: TRBJ2-2; CDR3aa: CASSDGWLAGNTGELFF; CDR3nt: TGTGCCAGCAGTGATGGTTGGCTAGCGGGAAACACCGGGGAGCTGTTTTTT
v_gene: TRBV20-1; d_gene: TRBD1; abundance: .; j_gene: TRBJ2-7; CDR3aa: CSVGQGYEQYF; CDR3nt: TGCAGTGTTGGACAGGGTTACGAGCAGTACTTC
v_gene: TRBV3-1/TRBV3-2; d_gene: .; abundance: .; j_gene: TRBJ2-7; CDR3aa: CASSQGAAVQYF; CDR3nt: TGTGCCAGCAGCCAAGGGGCCGCTGTGCAGTACTTC
v_gene: TRBV7-9; d_gene: .; abundance: .; j_gene: TRBJ1-2; CDR3aa: CASSEGAHGYTF; CDR3nt: TGTGCCAGCAGCGAGGGCGCGCATGGCTACACCTTC
v_gene: TRBV6-1; d_gene: .; abundance: .; j_gene: TRBJ2-7; CDR3aa: CASSDTVRGHYEQYF; CDR3nt: TGTGCCAGCAGTGACACCGTCAGGGGACACTACGAGCAGTACTTC
v_gene: TRBV2; d_gene: .; abundance: .; j_gene: TRBJ2-2; CDR3aa: CASSPRRQSTGELFF; CDR3nt: TGTGCCAGCAGTCCGAGAAGACAGAGCACCGGGGAGCTGTTTTTT
v_gene: TRBV5-8; d_gene: TRBD1; abundance: .; j_gene: TRBJ1-3; CDR3aa: CASSLQQGAGNTIYF; CDR3nt: TGTGCCAGCAGCTTGCAACAGGGGGCGGGAAACACCATATATTTT
v_gene: TRBV9; d_gene: .; abundance: .; j_gene: TRBJ2-6; CDR3aa: CASSVGVPSSGANVLTF; CDR3nt: TGTGCCAGCAGCGTAGGGGTTCCTAGCTCTGGGGCCAACGTCCTGACTTTC
v_gene: TRBV11-2; d_gene: TRBD2; abundance: .; j_gene: TRBJ2-1; CDR3aa: CASSPWASGNNEQFF; CDR3nt: TGTGCCAGCAGCCCTTGGGCTAGCGGAAACAATGAGCAGTTCTTC
v_gene: TRBV6-1; d_gene: .; abundance: .; j_gene: TRBJ2-7; CDR3aa: CASSERQGVYEQYF; CDR3nt: TGTGCCAGCAGTGAACGCCAGGGTGTCTACGAGCAGTACTTC
v_gene: TRBV30; d_gene: .; abundance: .; j_gene: TRBJ1-2; CDR3aa: CAWMRQSTYGYTF; CDR3nt: TGTGCCTGGATGAGGCAATCAACCTATGGCTACACCTTC
v_gene: TRBV7-9; d_gene: TRBD2; abundance: .; j_gene: TRBJ2-7; CDR3aa: CASSLGLAAGEQYF; CDR3nt: TGTGCCAGCAGCTTAGGCCTAGCGGCGGGAGAGCAGTACTTC
v_gene: TRBV9; d_gene: TRBD1; abundance: .; j_gene: TRBJ1-1; CDR3aa: CASSVTGETEAFF; CDR3nt: TGTGCCAGCAGCGTAACAGGGGAGACTGAAGCTTTCTTT
v_gene: TRBV2; d_gene: .; abundance: .; j_gene: TRBJ2-2; CDR3aa: CASSSQGGPTGELFF; CDR3nt: TGTGCCAGCAGTTCTCAGGGAGGCCCCACCGGGGAGCTGTTTTTT
v_gene: TRBV7-8; d_gene: .; abundance: .; j_gene: TRBJ1-1; CDR3aa: CASSLLGGRNTEAFF; CDR3nt: TGTGCCAGCAGCTTACTGGGGGGCCGCAACACTGAAGCTTTCTTT
v_gene: TRBV29-1; d_gene: TRBD1; abundance: .; j_gene: TRBJ2-2; CDR3aa: CSSAGQGRGIPGELFF; CDR3nt: TGCAGCTCTGCGGGACAGGGTAGAGGTATCCCCGGGGAGCTGTTTTTT
v_gene: TRBV18; d_gene: TRBD2; abundance: once; j_gene: TRBJ2-7; CDR3aa: CASSKREGRGEQYF; CDR3nt: TGTGCCAGCTCCAAGCGGGAGGGCAGGGGCGAGCAGTACTTC
v_gene: TRBV7-3; d_gene: .; abundance: .; j_gene: TRBJ1-1; CDR3aa: CASSSMGGTEAFF; CDR3nt: TGTGCCAGCAGCTCCATGGGAGGGACTGAAGCTTTCTTT
v_gene: TRBV9; d_gene: .; abundance: .; j_gene: TRBJ2-7; CDR3aa: CASSVGTWSYEQYF; CDR3nt: TGTGCCAGCAGCGTAGGGACATGGTCCTACGAGCAGTACTTC
v_gene: TRBV24-1; d_gene: .; abundance: .; j_gene: TRBJ2-7; CDR3aa: CATSGLTYEQYF; CDR3nt: TGTGCCACCAGTGGACTCACCTACGAGCAGTACTTC